These 21 T cell receptor beta chains were all obtained from the same sample, sequenced in a study of OX40 agonist ivuxolimab in advanced cancers. Using immunoSEQ multiplex PCR, the repertoire was profiled, and TCRdb retains in-frame clones only, with some absent. In the table there are 58,000 or so clones, around 83% of which are singletons. This material consisted of CD4+ or CD8+ T cells sorted from blood, taken in a trial of the OX40 agonist ivuxolimab. These TCRs come from an adult with an advanced solid tumor such as melanoma, head and neck, liver or kidney cancer.

This chain links TRBV14 with TRBJ2-1, with D possibly being TRBD1 or TRBD2 (5 bases each). Trimming shortened V by 0 bases and J by 15 bases, and 18 bases separated the two germline ends. CDR3 length: 14 residues. Germline CDR1 reads SGHDN; CDR2 reads FVKESK. Written as DNA, the CDR3 is TGTGCCAGCAGCCAAGATCATCGGCAGGGAGCGGTGTTCTTC. As protein: CASSQDHRQGAVFF.

As DNA, the CDR3 is TGCGCCAGCAGTGAGTCGAGGGGTAGCGGGGGCCCGAACACCGGGGAGCTGTTTTTT. This gives the protein CASSESRGSGGPNTGELFF. The rearrangement links TRBV10-2 to TRBJ2-2, with 9 bases matching TRBD2. With 0 bases clipped from V and 0 bases from J, the junction kept 8 bases outside the gene matches. The CDR3 runs 19 residues. Germline CDR1 reads WSHSY; CDR2 reads SAAADI.

The chain recombines TRBV9 with TRBJ1-5; D unresolved. Germline CDR1 is SGDLS and CDR2 is YYNGEE. The CDR3 consists of 14 residues. V lost 4 bases and J lost 0, with 8 bases in between. This CDR3 is CASSPDDSNQPQHF. In DNA, the CDR3 is TGTGCCAGCAGCCCGGATGATAGCAATCAGCCCCAGCATTTT. Complete variable domain (other parts from reference TRBV9 and TRBJ1-5): DSGVTQTPKHLITATGQRVTLRCSPRSGDLSVYWYQQSLDQGLQFLIQYYNGEERAKGNILERFSAQQFPDLHSELNLSSLELGDSALYFCASSPDDSNQPQHFGDGTRLSIL.

This clone showed up just a few times. Here the CDR3 reads CASSRQAYEQYF. As DNA, the CDR3 is TGTGCCAGCAGCCGGCAGGCCTACGAGCAGTACTTC. The genes are TRBV7-2 and TRBJ2-7; no definite D call. The ends were cut back, 5 bases at V and 2 bases at J, with 7 bases in the middle. Germline lookup yields CDR1 SGHTA and CDR2 FQGNSA. The CDR3 runs to 12 residues.

V is TRBV7-3 and J is TRBJ2-1, with 13 bases lining up with TRBD2. V dropped 2 bases and J dropped 7; count of bases not matched to a gene: 2. This CDR3 has 15 residues. The germline CDR1 and CDR2 sequences are SGHTA and FQGTGA. The CDR3 region has the DNA TGTGCCAGCAGCTTAGGGACTAGCGGGGCGAATGAGCAGTTCTTC. It codes for CASSLGTSGANEQFF.

The J gene is TRBJ2-3, the V gene TRBV10-2; D call uncertain. The V gene's germline CDR1 is WSHSY and CDR2 SAAADI. The CDR3 runs to 12 residues. V shed 0 bases and J shed 6 bases, with 4 bases lying between them. CDR3 residues: CASSESTDTQYF. Here the CDR3 DNA reads TGCGCCAGCAGTGAGTCGACGGATACGCAGTATTTT.

CDR3 sequence reads: CASSSFSDLETQYF. The CDR3 DNA sequence: TGTGCCAGCAGTTCGTTCTCGGACCTCGAGACCCAGTACTTC. V is TRBV28 and J is TRBJ2-5; D not certain. V lost 4 bases to trimming and J lost 5 bases, with 14 bases between them. The CDR3 runs 14 residues. Germline lookup yields CDR1 MDHEN and CDR2 SYDVKM.

The chain links TRBV7-6 to TRBJ2-3; D not resolved. The germline V and J ends were trimmed by 5 bases and 0 bases, with 9 bases remaining between them. Germline assignment: CDR1 SGHVS and CDR2 FNYEAQ. The CDR3 sequence is 14 residues long. CDR3 protein: CASSVTSSTDTQYF. In DNA form, the CDR3 reads TGTGCCAGCAGCGTAACCTCTAGCACAGATACGCAGTATTTT. The entire variable domain, with the rest obtained from reference TRBV7-6 and TRBJ2-3, is as follows: GAGVSQSPRYKVTKRGQDVALRCDPISGHVSLYWYRQALGQGPEFLTYFNYEAQQDKSGLPNDRFSAERPEGSISTLTIQRTEQRDSAMYRCASSVTSSTDTQYFGPGTRLTVL.

The V call is TRBV5-1, the J call TRBJ1-2; no clear D. CDR3 length equals 15 residues. V lost 1 base and J lost 4, with 14 bases in between. Germline CDR1 reads SGHRS; CDR2 reads YFSETQ. The CDR3, as DNA: TGCGCCAGCAGCTTGCAGGTCAGCAGCGCCTATGGCTACACCTTC. Translated, it gives CASSLQVSSAYGYTF.

This clone was seen a single time. V usage is TRBV7-3 and J usage is TRBJ2-5; TRBD1 aligns across 8 bases. Judging by the DNA end, TRBJ2-7 fits better; the J call may be wrong. This CDR3 is 13 amino acids long. CDR1 is SGHTA, CDR2 FQGTGA, per germline. The CDR3 spells CASSLDRANEQYF. Written as DNA, the CDR3 is TGTGCCAGCAGCTTGGACAGGGCCAACGAGCAGTACTTC.

The V gene is TRBV5-6, the J gene TRBJ2-5; unclear D gene. The CDR3 length is 12 residues. The V gene lost 1 base and the J gene lost 6 bases, with 7 bases spanning the gap. Germline lookup yields CDR1 SGHDT and CDR2 YYEEEE. The CDR3 nucleotides are TGTGCCAGCAGCTTGTTCTTGCAGACCCAGTACTTC. Translating it yields CASSLFLQTQYF.

The J gene is TRBJ2-1, the V gene TRBV11-2; D is unresolved. The length of the CDR3 is 17 residues. Trimming removed 2 bases from V and 9 bases from J, with 23 bases in between. The germline V gene has CDR1 SGHAT and CDR2 FQNNGV. This chain's CDR3 is CASSLTSGGLILGEQFF. Written as DNA, the CDR3 is TGTGCCAGCAGCTTAACATCGGGTGGTCTTATCCTTGGTGAGCAGTTCTTC.

The V call is TRBV19, the J call TRBJ1-1; tentative D call: TRBD1 (6 bases). The CDR3 runs 15 residues. CDR1 and CDR2 (germline): LNHDA, SQIVND (reference sequence). V was cut by 6 bases and J by 3 bases, with 17 bases left in between. This chain's CDR3 is CASRTSWGADTEAFF. The CDR3 DNA sequence: TGTGCCAGTAGGACCTCCTGGGGGGCGGACACTGAAGCTTTCTTT. Combining the CDR3 with reference TRBV19 and TRBJ1-1 gives the whole variable domain DGGITQSPKYLFRKEGQNVTLSCEQNLNHDAMYWYRQDPGQGLRLIYYSQIVNDFQKGDIAEGYSVSREKKESFPLTVTSAQKNPTAFYLCASRTSWGADTEAFFGQGTRLTVV.

Worth noting for this clone: Being one base from a much bigger clone, this may be a read error. The chain combines TRBV7-9 with TRBJ2-7; D not resolved. The CDR3 spans 15 residues. From germline, CDR1 is SEHNR and CDR2 FQNEAQ (reference sequence). The CDR3 is CANSLGAGSSYEQYF. The CDR3 DNA reads as TGTGCCAACAGCTTAGGCGCAGGTAGCTCCTACGAGCAGTACTTC.

The chain recombines TRBV11-3 with TRBJ1-1; tentatively, D is TRBD1 (5 bases). CDR1 and CDR2 (germline): SGHNT, YENEEA. The CDR3 has 13 residues. Trimming cost V 0 bases and J 10 bases, with 12 bases left between them. The CDR3 DNA sequence: TGTGCCAGCAGCTTAGACAGGGAGAAGCCAGCTTTCTTT. This translates into CASSLDREKPAFF. The full variable domain, its missing parts supplied by reference TRBV11-3 and TRBJ1-1, is EAGVVQSPRYKIIEKKQPVAFWCNPISGHNTLYWYLQNLGQGPELLIRYENEEAVDDSQLPKDRFSAERLKGVDSTLKIQPAELGDSAVYLCASSLDREKPAFFGQGTRLTVV.

V and J are TRBV19 and TRBJ2-7, with TRBD1 identical over 9 bases. The CDR3 has 14 amino acids. The trim removed 8 bases at V and 3 bases at J, leaving 8 bases unmatched. The germline gives CDR1 LNHDA, CDR2 SQIVND (reference sequence). The CDR3 coding sequence is TGTGCCAGTGGTCCTAGGACAGGGGTCTACGAGCAGTACTTC. Protein product: CASGPRTGVYEQYF.

This clone was seen just once. The genes are TRBV18 and TRBJ2-7; no reliable D call. CDR1 is KGHSH and CDR2 is LQKENI in the germline V gene. Trimming took 2 bases from V and 4 from J, leaving 6 bases between them. The CDR3 is 12 amino acids. In nucleotides, the CDR3 is TGTGCCAGCTCACCAGTGCGGTACGAGCAGTACTTC. This translates into CASSPVRYEQYF.

V gene TRBV11-2 combines with J gene TRBJ1-4, with D possibly matching TRBD1 (5 bases). CDR1 and CDR2 (germline): SGHAT, FQNNGV. The germline V and J ends were trimmed by 2 bases and 5 bases, with 12 bases remaining between them. There are 15 residues in the CDR3. The CDR3 DNA sequence: TGTGCCAGCAGCTTATTCGGGGACCCCAATGAAAAACTGTTTTTT. This sequence encodes CASSLFGDPNEKLFF.

This chain connects TRBV27 to TRBJ2-1, with 8 nucleotides matching TRBD1. This CDR3 has 16 amino acids. Germline lookup yields CDR1 MNHEY and CDR2 SMNVEV (reference sequence). The ends lost 4 bases at V and 8 bases at J; junction bases unmatched: 13. CDR3 sequence reads: CASSSTPRTGSYEQFF. For the CDR3, the DNA is TGTGCCAGCAGTTCAACCCCCCGGACAGGGTCCTATGAGCAGTTCTTC.

The rearrangement links TRBV15 to TRBJ2-2; no definite D call. Per the germline V gene, CDR1 is LNHNV and CDR2 is YYDKDF (reference sequence). The ends were cut back, 1 base at V and 1 base at J, with 4 bases in the middle. The CDR3 sequence is 14 residues long. This chain's CDR3 is CATSRAGNTGELFF. CDR3 coding DNA: TGTGCCACCAGCAGAGCAGGGAACACCGGGGAGCTGTTTTTT. The full variable domain, rest sourced from reference TRBV15 and TRBJ2-2, is DAMVIQNPRYQVTQFGKPVTLSCSQTLNHNVMYWYQQKSSQAPKLLFHYYDKDFNNEADTPDNFQSRRPNTSFCFLDIRSPGLGDTAMYLCATSRAGNTGELFFGEGSRLTVL.

The chain uses TRBV28 and TRBJ1-6; 8 nucleotides match TRBD1. Looked up from germline, CDR1 is MDHEN and CDR2 is SYDVKM. With V trimmed by 9 bases and J by 9 bases, 13 bases remained unmatched. CDR3 length equals 15 residues. CDR3 DNA: TGTGCCAGTGCGGGGGGACAGGCCGAGGGTTCACCCCTCCACTTT. This gives the protein CASAGGQAEGSPLHF.